The next 32 T cell receptor beta chains were all read from a single sample in a study of OX40 agonist ivuxolimab in advanced cancers. Library prep was done by the immunoSEQ multiplex PCR assay. TCRdb obtained this table from immuneACCESS and retained in-frame rearrangements with V and J assigned. These tables miss some clones; where compared with another copy, unresolved V genes account for less than half of the shortfall, and the remainder is unexplained. This sample lists tens of thousands of clones; approximately 90% were detected once. The top ten clones comprise approximately 11% of the sample. This material consisted of CD4+ or CD8+ T cells sorted from blood, taken in a trial of the OX40 agonist ivuxolimab. Every receptor here comes from an adult with an advanced solid tumor such as melanoma, head and neck, liver or kidney cancer.

The rearrangement links TRBV11-2 to TRBJ2-7, with 9 bases that match TRBD1. V lost 3 bases to trimming and J lost 4 bases; unmatched junction nucleotides: 4. CDR3 length: 14 amino acids. Per the germline V gene, CDR1 is SGHAT and CDR2 is FQNNGV. The CDR3 sequence is CASSLRTGVYEQYF. CDR3 DNA sequence: TGTGCCAGCAGCTTGCGGACAGGGGTATACGAGCAGTACTTC.

The V gene is TRBV4-1, the J gene TRBJ1-6, with D maybe TRBD1 (6 bases). Germline V gives CDR1 MGHRA, CDR2 YSYEKL. The CDR3 runs 16 residues. The V end lost 6 bases, the J end lost 7 bases, and 19 bases lay between the germline ends. The CDR3 DNA reads as TGCGCCAGCAGGCCAGTGGTCGACAGGATAAATTCACCCCTCCACTTT. It is translated as CASRPVVDRINSPLHF.

V gene TRBV27 combines with J gene TRBJ2-1; 13 bases map to TRBD2. The germline V gene has CDR1 MNHEY and CDR2 SMNVEV (reference sequence). V was clipped by 5 bases and J by 7 bases; unmatched bases: 11. The CDR3 length is 17 residues. The CDR3 sequence is CASSTGLAGDLSNEQFF. As DNA, the CDR3 is TGTGCCAGCAGTACCGGACTAGCGGGGGACCTGAGTAATGAGCAGTTCTTC.

The chain employs TRBV28 and TRBJ1-4; D call uncertain. CDR3 length equals 11 residues. Trimming left V 3 bases short and J 8 bases short, with 4 bases between. In germline, CDR1 is MDHEN, CDR2 SYDVKM. The CDR3 region has the DNA TGTGCCAGCAGTTTTCTCGAAAAACTGTTTTTT. As protein: CASSFLEKLFF.

The chain uses TRBV9 and TRBJ2-3, with D possibly being TRBD2 (7 bases). The length of the CDR3 is 16 residues. V gave up 4 bases and J gave up 4 bases, with 19 bases separating them. Per the germline V gene, CDR1 is SGDLS and CDR2 is YYNGEE. Here the CDR3 reads CASSLKGGAGADTQYF. CDR3 nucleotides: TGTGCCAGCAGCCTCAAGGGGGGGGCGGGCGCAGATACGCAGTATTTT.

Turning to this clone: The sample has other DNA sequences that encode this CDR3 too. The rearrangement joins TRBV19 to TRBJ1-5; D uncertain. This CDR3 has 15 residues. V lost 1 base and J 5 bases, leaving 12 bases between the germline ends. CDR1 and CDR2 (germline): LNHDA, SQIVND (reference sequence). CDR3 protein: CASSIVSGWDQPQHF. The DNA for the CDR3 is TGTGCCAGTAGTATAGTATCTGGTTGGGATCAGCCCCAGCATTTT.

The rearrangement uses TRBV14 and TRBJ2-7, with a tentative D call TRBD1 (6 bases). Trimming removed 0 bases from V and 3 bases from J, with 12 bases in between. This CDR3 comprises 15 residues. Per the germline V gene, CDR1 is SGHDN and CDR2 is FVKESK. The CDR3: CASSQDTGHIYEQYF. The CDR3 nucleotides read TGTGCCAGCAGCCAAGATACGGGACACATCTACGAGCAGTACTTC.

This clone has just one count. This sequence joins TRBV2 and TRBJ2-1; 11 bases map to TRBD2. The V and J ends lost 3 bases and 8 bases, in that order; junction bases with no gene match: 3. CDR3 size: 14 residues. Per germline, CDR1 SNHLY and CDR2 FYNNEI. In DNA, the CDR3 is TGTGCCAGCAGTGAGCTAGCGGGGGGAGATGAGCAGTTCTTC. Translating it yields CASSELAGGDEQFF.

This clone is a singleton in its sample. The chain links TRBV4-2 to TRBJ1-1, with 10 bases fitting TRBD1. Trimming cost V 4 bases and J 4 bases; bases outside gene matches: 6. The CDR3 has 15 residues. Looked up from germline, CDR1 is LGHNA and CDR2 is YNFKEQ. CDR3 coding DNA: TGTGCCAGCAGCCGAGGACAGGGGGGTTTCACTGAAGCTTTCTTT. Protein sequence: CASSRGQGGFTEAFF.

The chain joins TRBV14 to TRBJ2-4, with 7 bases aligning to TRBD2. The ends lost 6 bases at V and 8 bases at J; junction bases unmatched: 7. The germline V gene has CDR1 SGHDN and CDR2 FVKESK. This CDR3 is built from 13 residues. The CDR3 sequence is CASRGGSTHIQYF. In DNA form, the CDR3 reads TGTGCCAGCAGAGGCGGGAGCACCCACATTCAGTACTTC.

This chain connects TRBV19 to TRBJ1-1; D is unclear. Trimming shortened V by 1 base and J by 5 bases, and 8 bases separated the two germline ends. CDR1 and CDR2 from the germline V gene are LNHDA and SQIVND (reference sequence). The CDR3 loop spans 13 amino acids. CDR3 protein: CASSIGGKTEAFF. The CDR3, as DNA: TGTGCCAGTAGTATAGGTGGGAAAACTGAAGCTTTCTTT.

The chain joins TRBV19 to TRBJ1-2; the match to TRBD1 covers 7 bases. Per germline, CDR1 LNHDA and CDR2 SQIVND (reference sequence). The CDR3 loop spans 14 amino acids. V was clipped by 5 bases and J by 7 bases; unmatched bases: 10. The CDR3 DNA reads TGTGCCAGTAGTCACCAGGGACAGACCCTTGGCTACACCTTC. Translating it yields CASSHQGQTLGYTF.

The rearrangement links TRBV5-1 to TRBJ2-7; D possibly corresponds to TRBD1 (6 bases). From germline, CDR1 is SGHRS and CDR2 YFSETQ. The CDR3 loop spans 17 amino acids. V was pared by 4 bases and J by 6 bases, with 26 bases between. CDR3 region: CASSQFLIGTTVGEQYF. Written as DNA, the CDR3 is TGCGCCAGCAGCCAATTTCTAATCGGGACAACGGTGGGCGAGCAGTACTTC.

CDR3 loop: CASSIGISNQPQHF. The CDR3 DNA follows: TGTGCCAGTAGTATAGGGATCAGCAATCAGCCCCAGCATTTT. The chain employs TRBV19 and TRBJ1-5; D remains ambiguous. Trimming left V 1 base short and J 1 base short, with 5 bases between. Germline CDR1 and CDR2: LNHDA and SQIVND (reference sequence). The CDR3 is made up of 14 amino acids.

This chain connects TRBV5-4 to TRBJ2-5, with D perhaps TRBD2 (6 bases). The end of the DNA is better explained by TRBJ2-7, so the J call may be wrong. From germline, CDR1 is SGHNT and CDR2 YYREEE (reference sequence). This CDR3 has 13 residues. CDR3 DNA: TGTGCCTTCTACGGCGGGACCTCCTACGAGCAGTACTTC. It yields the protein CAFYGGTSYEQYF.

This clone has a handful of counts. The J gene is TRBJ2-3, the V gene TRBV4-2; weak D call: TRBD2 (6 bases). CDR1 and CDR2 (germline): LGHNA, YNFKEQ. Trimming stripped 2 bases from V and 7 bases from J, with 13 bases between. The CDR3 is made up of 14 amino acids. The CDR3 bases are TGTGCCAGCAGCCAACATAGAGCGGGCTATACGCAGTATTTT. Its translation: CASSQHRAGYTQYF.

The gene calls are TRBV27 and TRBJ2-7; 7 bases agree with TRBD2. Trimming cost V 0 bases and J 5 bases; bases outside gene matches: 1. The CDR3 contains 13 residues. CDR1 is MNHEY, CDR2 SMNVEV, per germline (reference sequence). The CDR3: CASSLSRGNEQYF. The CDR3 region has the DNA TGTGCCAGCAGTTTATCGCGGGGGAACGAGCAGTACTTC.

The rearrangement joins TRBV5-5 to TRBJ2-1, with TRBD1 identical over 8 bases. The germline CDR1 and CDR2 sequences are SGHKS and YYEKEE (reference sequence). This CDR3 is 17 amino acids long. The junction had 6 bases not matched to a gene; V was cut back by 1 base and J by 0 bases. CDR3 protein: CASSLRDRSSSYNEQFF. The CDR3 DNA reads as TGTGCCAGCAGCTTGAGGGACAGGTCGAGCTCCTACAATGAGCAGTTCTTC.

This clone appeared a single time. The CDR3 nucleotides are TGTGCCAGTAGTGCGGGGGTGGGTCGCTACGAGCAGTACTTC. It encodes CASSAGVGRYEQYF. V gene TRBV19 combines with J gene TRBJ2-7, with TRBD2 matching over 7 bases. The V gene's germline CDR1 is LNHDA and CDR2 SQIVND (reference sequence). This CDR3 region has 14 residues. Trimming took 5 bases from V and 3 from J; bases not matched to a gene: 7.

The rearrangement joins TRBV29-1 to TRBJ2-3; 8 bases agree with TRBD2. V lost 6 bases to trimming and J lost 3 bases; unmatched junction nucleotides: 8. This CDR3 is built from 14 residues. Germline CDR1 and CDR2: SQVTM and ANQGSEA. The CDR3 sequence is CSVGRLARTDTQYF. The CDR3 coding sequence is TGCAGCGTCGGGAGACTAGCGCGGACAGATACGCAGTATTTT.

The V call is TRBV28, the J call TRBJ1-3; D unclear. This CDR3 region has 13 residues. Germline assignment: CDR1 MDHEN and CDR2 SYDVKM. V lost 6 bases and J 3 bases, leaving 9 bases between the germline ends. In DNA, the CDR3 is TGTGCCAGCAGATCAGTGGTTGGAAACACCATATATTTT. Amino acids: CASRSVVGNTIYF.

This chain uses TRBV7-6 with TRBJ2-1; D possibly corresponds to TRBD2 (6 bases). Trimming left V 4 bases short and J 0 bases short, with 10 bases between. Germline assignment: CDR1 SGHVS and CDR2 FNYEAQ. The CDR3 has 15 amino acids. This CDR3 reads CASSSGLASYNEQFF. The CDR3 region has the DNA TGTGCCAGCAGCTCGGGACTGGCCTCCTACAATGAGCAGTTCTTC.

CDR3 sequence reads: CASSLAGETYEQYF. Written as DNA, the CDR3 is TGCGCCAGCAGCTTGGCCGGGGAGACCTACGAGCAGTACTTC. The chain couples TRBV5-1 to TRBJ2-5; a weak D match, TRBD2 (5 bases). The J call is in doubt because the DNA end fits TRBJ2-7 better. Germline values: CDR1 SGHRS, CDR2 YFSETQ. The CDR3 has 14 residues.

The chain combines TRBV27 with TRBJ2-4; D ambiguous. Germline V gives CDR1 MNHEY, CDR2 SMNVEV (reference sequence). This CDR3 is built from 16 residues. Trimming shortened V by 2 bases and J by 0 bases, and 11 bases separated the two germline ends. CDR3 DNA sequence: TGTGCCAGCAGTTTAACTCCTGGCGCAGCCAAAAACATTCAGTACTTC. Its translation is CASSLTPGAAKNIQYF.

This chain joins TRBV27 and TRBJ2-7; 10 bases agree with TRBD1. Germline loops: CDR1 MNHEY, CDR2 SMNVEV (reference sequence). This CDR3 has 15 residues. The ends lost 2 bases at V and 9 bases at J; junction bases unmatched: 10. The CDR3 nucleotides are TGTGCCAGCAGTTTAGTAGACAGGGGGCGGGATGGGCAGTACTTC. Translating gives CASSLVDRGRDGQYF.

This clone occurred once. This sequence joins TRBV27 and TRBJ2-3, with D possibly matching TRBD2 (7 bases). From germline, CDR1 is MNHEY and CDR2 SMNVEV (reference sequence). Trimming removed 2 bases from V and 0 bases from J, with 12 bases in between. This CDR3 contains 16 residues. The CDR3 DNA reads as TGTGCCAGCAGTTTAGTGGGGGGGCGTAGCACAGATACGCAGTATTTT. Its protein is CASSLVGGRSTDTQYF.

The rearrangement uses TRBV19 and TRBJ2-1; D may be TRBD2 (6 bases). The length of the CDR3 is 15 residues. V was shortened by 5 bases and J by 2 bases, with 13 bases between the two germline ends. Germline lookup yields CDR1 LNHDA and CDR2 SQIVND (reference sequence). Here the CDR3 reads CASSREMSPYNEQFF. The CDR3 region has the DNA TGTGCCAGTAGTCGGGAGATGAGCCCCTACAATGAGCAGTTCTTC.

The chain has TRBV9 and TRBJ2-3; D remains unclear. Trimming stripped 3 bases from V and 3 bases from J, with 5 bases between. There are 12 residues in the CDR3. The germline gives CDR1 SGDLS, CDR2 YYNGEE. CDR3 amino acids: CASSAGTDTQYF. The CDR3 nucleotides are TGTGCCAGCAGCGCCGGGACAGATACGCAGTATTTT.

The chain is built from TRBV7-9 and TRBJ1-1, with D possibly matching TRBD1 (5 bases). The CDR3 is 15 residues long. V lost 2 bases, J lost 6 bases, and 16 bases lay in between. Germline assignment: CDR1 SEHNR and CDR2 FQNEAQ (reference sequence). CDR3 in amino acids: CASSLTSQGFPEAFF. CDR3 bases: TGTGCCAGCAGCTTAACCTCCCAGGGTTTTCCTGAAGCTTTCTTT.

With respect to this clone: The germline gene is not matched at one end of the junction; a read error may be the cause. This chain joins TRBV27 and TRBJ1-1; D is perhaps TRBD1 (5 bases). The CDR3 contains 14 residues. Germline V CDR1 and CDR2: MNHEY, SMNVEV (reference sequence). The CDR3, as DNA: TGTACCAGCAGTTTATCGGGGGTGAACACTGAAGCTTTCTTT. This sequence encodes CTSSLSGVNTEAFF.

The chain joins TRBV29-1 to TRBJ2-7; D not certain. Trimming cost V 0 bases and J 3 bases, with 24 bases left between them. The CDR3 length is 18 residues. CDR1 and CDR2 (germline): SQVTM, ANQGSEA. The CDR3 sequence: CSVEDDFDRTGKGYEQYF. In DNA, the CDR3 is TGCAGCGTTGAAGATGATTTTGATCGGACGGGTAAAGGCTACGAGCAGTACTTC.

The V and J genes are TRBV5-1 and TRBJ2-7; no reliable D call. Trimming removed 0 bases at V and 6 bases at J, with 4 bases between. The CDR3 is 11 amino acids. The germline gives CDR1 SGHRS, CDR2 YFSETQ. The CDR3 DNA is TGCGCCAGCAGCTTGGCCAGCGAGCAGTACTTC. Protein: CASSLASEQYF.